This T cell receptor (beta chain) came from a study of cytomegalovirus exposure and HLA in healthy donors. The study, taken as a whole, reports: With DRB1 most and HLA-C fewest, TCR association rates differed between HLA loci in a later analysis. The availability of immune exposure information extended only to CMV serostatus. Later analysis associated a missense DCLRE1C variant with TCR beta V- and J-gene trimming.

Note on this clone: Its matching antigen is unknown.

Primers included in the PCR were 60 Vbeta and 13 Jbeta primers. TCRdb's table, derived via immunoSEQ multiplex PCR, lists solely in-frame clones and lacks some. The sample lists fewer than 200,000 clones, more than 80% occurring once. The CDR3 contains 13 residues. CDR1 and CDR2 (germline): SEHNR, FQNEAQ (reference sequence). The junction had 1 base not matched to a gene; V was cut back by 1 base and J by 5 bases. Sequencing was done on a sample of PBMCs. The chain combines TRBV7-9 with TRBJ1-1; 7 nucleotides line up with TRBD1. The TCR was taken from a woman between 18 and 29 years old in good health and CMV-seronegative. The CDR3: CASSLVQGTEAFF. The CDR3 coding sequence is TGTGCCAGCAGCTTAGTACAGGGGACTGAAGCTTTCTTT. Complete variable domain (other parts from reference TRBV7-9 and TRBJ1-1): DTGVSQNPRHKITKRGQNVTFRCDPISEHNRLYWYRQTLGQGPEFLTYFQNEAQLEKSRLLSDRFSAERPKGSFSTLEIQRTEQGDSAMYLCASSLVQGTEAFFGQGTRLTVV.